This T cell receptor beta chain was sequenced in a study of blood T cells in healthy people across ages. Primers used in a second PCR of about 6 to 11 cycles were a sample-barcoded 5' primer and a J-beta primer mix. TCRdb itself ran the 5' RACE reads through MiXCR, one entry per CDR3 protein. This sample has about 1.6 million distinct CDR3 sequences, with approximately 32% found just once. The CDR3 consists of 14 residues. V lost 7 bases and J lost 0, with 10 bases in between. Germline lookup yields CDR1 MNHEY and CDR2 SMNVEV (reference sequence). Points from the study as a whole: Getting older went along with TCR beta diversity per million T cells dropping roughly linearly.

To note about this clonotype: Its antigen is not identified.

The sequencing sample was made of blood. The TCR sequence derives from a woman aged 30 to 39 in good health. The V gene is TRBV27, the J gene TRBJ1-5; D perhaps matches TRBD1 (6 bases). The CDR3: CASNLQGSNQPQHF. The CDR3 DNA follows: TGTGCCAGCAACCTACAGGGTAGCAATCAGCCCCAGCATTTT.